This T cell receptor (beta chain) is drawn from a study of shared clonotypes between healthy human individuals. Study in general: Each donor's CD8 memory used one plate, CD8 naive two, each CD4 subset three. Study results and limitations: Clonotype sharing among donors likely depends on sequencing depth.

The input for sorted-subset replicate PCRs was around 0.2 ug DNA, some 30,000 T cell genomes. Using immunoSEQ multiplex PCR, the repertoire was profiled, and TCRdb retains in-frame clones only, with some absent. Among some 690,000 clones, about 92% were seen once, and the ten largest hold 34%. Germline assignment: CDR1 SGDLS and CDR2 YYNGEE. CDR3 size: 16 residues. V was trimmed by 4 bases and J by 0 bases, leaving 13 bases between them. Turning to this clone: Its specificity is unknown.

The chain employs TRBV9 and TRBJ2-2, with D hard to call. The TCR originated in a man aged 18 to 29 in good health. Some clones in this sample may be carry-over from other donors' samples. Sequencing was done on a sample of memory CD8+ T cells from PBMCs. Specified subset: CD45RO+ cells pooled with CCR7-negative TemRA cells. DNA of the CDR3: TGTGCCAGCAGCCCATCTCCCACAACGAACACCGGGGAGCTGTTTTTT. Translated: CASSPSPTTNTGELFF. Full variable domain (rest looked up from reference TRBV9 and TRBJ2-2): DSGVTQTPKHLITATGQRVTLRCSPRSGDLSVYWYQQSLDQGLQFLIQYYNGEERAKGNILERFSAQQFPDLHSELNLSSLELGDSALYFCASSPSPTTNTGELFFGEGSRLTVL.